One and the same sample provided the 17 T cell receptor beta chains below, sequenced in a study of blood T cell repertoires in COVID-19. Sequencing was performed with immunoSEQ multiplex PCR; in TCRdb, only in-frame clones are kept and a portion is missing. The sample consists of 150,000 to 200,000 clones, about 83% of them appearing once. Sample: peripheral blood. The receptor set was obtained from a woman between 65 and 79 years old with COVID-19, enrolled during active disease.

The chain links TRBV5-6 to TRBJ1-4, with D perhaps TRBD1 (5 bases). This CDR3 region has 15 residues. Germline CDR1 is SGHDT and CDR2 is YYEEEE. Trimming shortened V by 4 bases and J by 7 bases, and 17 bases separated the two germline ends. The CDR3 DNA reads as TGTGCCAGCAGCGACGTGCGGGGGATTGGTGAAAAACTGTTTTTT. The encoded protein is CASSDVRGIGEKLFF.

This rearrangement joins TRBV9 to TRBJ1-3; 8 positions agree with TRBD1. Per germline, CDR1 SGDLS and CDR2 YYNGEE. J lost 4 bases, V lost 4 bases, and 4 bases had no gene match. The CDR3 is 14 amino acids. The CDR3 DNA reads TGTGCCAGCAGCAGAGCAGGGGGCGGAAACACCATATATTTT. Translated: CASSRAGGGNTIYF.

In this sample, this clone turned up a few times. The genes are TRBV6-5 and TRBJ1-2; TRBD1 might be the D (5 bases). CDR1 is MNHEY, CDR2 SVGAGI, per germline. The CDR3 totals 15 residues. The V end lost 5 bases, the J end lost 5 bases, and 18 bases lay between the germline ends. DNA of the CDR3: TGTGCCAGCAGTCGGACCGGGGGGGAGGCTTATGGCTACACCTTC. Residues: CASSRTGGEAYGYTF.

CDR3 residues: CASSLQIAKNIQYF. In DNA, the CDR3 is TGTGCCAGCAGCTTGCAGATAGCCAAAAACATTCAGTACTTC. The chain is built from TRBV5-4 and TRBJ2-4; D is ambiguous. The germline V and J ends were trimmed by 1 base and 0 bases, with 5 bases remaining between them. Germline CDR1 and CDR2: SGHNT and YYREEE (reference sequence). This CDR3 spans 14 amino acids.

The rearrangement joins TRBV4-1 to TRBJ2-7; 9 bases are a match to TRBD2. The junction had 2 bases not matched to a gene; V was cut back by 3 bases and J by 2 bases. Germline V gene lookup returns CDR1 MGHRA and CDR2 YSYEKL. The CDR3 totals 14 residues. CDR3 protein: CASSHERGAYEQYF. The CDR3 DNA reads TGCGCCAGCAGCCACGAGCGGGGGGCCTACGAGCAGTACTTC.

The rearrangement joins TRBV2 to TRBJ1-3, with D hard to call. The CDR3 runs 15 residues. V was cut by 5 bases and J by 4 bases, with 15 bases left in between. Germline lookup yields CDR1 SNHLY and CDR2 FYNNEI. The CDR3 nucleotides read TGTGCCAGCAGTCCCGGGTCATCCGGAGGAAACACCATATATTTT. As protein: CASSPGSSGGNTIYF. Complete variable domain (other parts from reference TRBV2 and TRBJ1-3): EPEVTQTPSHQVTQMGQEVILRCVPISNHLYFYWYRQILGQKVEFLVSFYNNEISEKSEIFDDQFSVERPDGSNFTLKIRSTKLEDSAMYFCASSPGSSGGNTIYFGEGSWLTVV.

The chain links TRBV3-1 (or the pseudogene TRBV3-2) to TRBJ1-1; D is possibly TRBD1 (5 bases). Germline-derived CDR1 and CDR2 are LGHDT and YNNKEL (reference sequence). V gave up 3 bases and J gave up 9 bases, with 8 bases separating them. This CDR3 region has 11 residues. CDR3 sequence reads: CASSHDSKAFF. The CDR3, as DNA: TGTGCCAGCAGCCACGACAGCAAAGCTTTCTTT.

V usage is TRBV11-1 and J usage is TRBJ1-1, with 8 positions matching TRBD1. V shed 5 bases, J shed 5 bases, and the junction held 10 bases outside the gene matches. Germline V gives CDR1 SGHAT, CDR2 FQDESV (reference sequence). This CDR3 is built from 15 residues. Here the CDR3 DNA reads TGTGCCAGCAGCCCCCGGGGCAGGGGGCCAACTGAAGCTTTCTTT. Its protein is CASSPRGRGPTEAFF.

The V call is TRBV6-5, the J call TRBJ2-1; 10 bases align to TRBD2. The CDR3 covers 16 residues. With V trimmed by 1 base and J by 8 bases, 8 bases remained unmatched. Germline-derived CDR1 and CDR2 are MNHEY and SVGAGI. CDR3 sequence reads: CASSYWGASGGYEQFF. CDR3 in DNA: TGTGCCAGCAGTTACTGGGGTGCTAGCGGGGGTTATGAGCAGTTCTTC.

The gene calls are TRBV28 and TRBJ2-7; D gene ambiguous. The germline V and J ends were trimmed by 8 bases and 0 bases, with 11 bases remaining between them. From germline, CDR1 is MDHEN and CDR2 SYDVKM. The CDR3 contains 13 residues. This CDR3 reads CASGPHLSYEQYF. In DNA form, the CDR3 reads TGTGCCAGCGGGCCACACCTCTCCTACGAGCAGTACTTC.

This chain's CDR3 is CASSLRPGQGAYGYTF. CDR3 DNA: TGCGCCAGCAGCTTGAGGCCCGGACAGGGGGCGTATGGCTACACCTTC. The rearrangement joins TRBV5-1 to TRBJ1-2, with 11 positions matching TRBD1. V dropped 1 base and J dropped 5; count of bases not matched to a gene: 7. Per the germline V gene, CDR1 is SGHRS and CDR2 is YFSETQ. CDR3 length equals 16 residues. The full variable domain, completed using reference TRBV5-1 and TRBJ1-2, is KAGVTQTPRYLIKTRGQQVTLSCSPISGHRSVSWYQQTPGQGLQFLFEYFSETQRNKGNFPGRFSGRQFSNSRSEMNVSTLELGDSALYLCASSLRPGQGAYGYTFGSGTRLTVV.

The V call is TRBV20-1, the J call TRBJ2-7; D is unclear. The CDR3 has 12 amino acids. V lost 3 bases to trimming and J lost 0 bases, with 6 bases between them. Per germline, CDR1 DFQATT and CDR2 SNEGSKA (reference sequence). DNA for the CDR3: TGCAGTGCTAGTGCAGACTCCTACGAGCAGTACTTC. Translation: CSASADSYEQYF.

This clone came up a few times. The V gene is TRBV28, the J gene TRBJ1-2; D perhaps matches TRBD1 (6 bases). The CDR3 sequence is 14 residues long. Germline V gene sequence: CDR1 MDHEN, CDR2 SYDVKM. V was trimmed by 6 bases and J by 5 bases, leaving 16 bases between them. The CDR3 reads CASSPISRGYGYTF. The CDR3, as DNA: TGTGCCAGCAGCCCTATCAGCAGGGGTTATGGCTACACCTTC.

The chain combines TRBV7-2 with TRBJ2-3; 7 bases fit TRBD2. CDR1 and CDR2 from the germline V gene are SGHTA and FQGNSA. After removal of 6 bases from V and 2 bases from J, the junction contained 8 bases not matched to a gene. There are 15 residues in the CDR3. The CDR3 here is CASSKSGVATDTQYF. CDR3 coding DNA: TGTGCCAGCAGTAAAAGCGGGGTTGCCACAGATACGCAGTATTTT.

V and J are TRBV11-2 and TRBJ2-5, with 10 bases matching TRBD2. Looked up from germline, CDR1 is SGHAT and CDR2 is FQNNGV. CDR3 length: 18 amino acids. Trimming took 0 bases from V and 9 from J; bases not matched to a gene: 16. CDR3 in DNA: TGTGCCAGCAGCTTAGATCGGAGGGCTAGCGGGGGATATAGGGCCCAGTACTTC. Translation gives CASSLDRRASGGYRAQYF.

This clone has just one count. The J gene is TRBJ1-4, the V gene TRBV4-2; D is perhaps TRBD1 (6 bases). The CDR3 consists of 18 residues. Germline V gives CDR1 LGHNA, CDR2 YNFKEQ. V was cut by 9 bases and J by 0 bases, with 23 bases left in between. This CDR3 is CASTKVRDTRATNEKLFF. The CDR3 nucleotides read TGTGCCAGTACCAAAGTCCGGGACACCCGAGCAACTAATGAAAAACTGTTTTTT.

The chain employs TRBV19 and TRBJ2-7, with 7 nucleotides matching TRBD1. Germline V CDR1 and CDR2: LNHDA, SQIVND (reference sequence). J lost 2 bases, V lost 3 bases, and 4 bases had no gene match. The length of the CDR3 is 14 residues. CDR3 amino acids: CASSIPQGAYEQYF. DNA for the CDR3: TGTGCCAGTAGTATCCCTCAGGGGGCCTACGAGCAGTACTTC.